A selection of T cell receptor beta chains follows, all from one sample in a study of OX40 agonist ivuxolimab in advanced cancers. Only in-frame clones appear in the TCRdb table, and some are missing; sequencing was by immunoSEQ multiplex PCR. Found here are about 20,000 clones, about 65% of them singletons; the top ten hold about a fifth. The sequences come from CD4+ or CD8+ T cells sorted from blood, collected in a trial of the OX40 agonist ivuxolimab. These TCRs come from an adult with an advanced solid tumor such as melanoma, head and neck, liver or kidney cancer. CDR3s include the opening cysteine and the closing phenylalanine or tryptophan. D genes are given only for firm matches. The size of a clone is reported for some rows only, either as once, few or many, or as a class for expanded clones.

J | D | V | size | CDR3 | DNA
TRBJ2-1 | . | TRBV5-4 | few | CASRWWGVNEQFF | TGTGCCAGCAGATGGTGGGGGGTCAATGAGCAGTTCTTC
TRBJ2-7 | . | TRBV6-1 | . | CASSDPSQGERYEQYF | TGTGCCAGCAGTGACCCGTCGCAGGGTGAGAGGTACGAGCAGTACTTC
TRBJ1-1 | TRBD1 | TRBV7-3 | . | CASSPGQGAGGTEAFF | TGTGCCAGCAGCCCCGGTCAGGGGGCTGGGGGGACTGAAGCTTTCTTT
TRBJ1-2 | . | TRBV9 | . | CASSAYHGYTF | TGTGCCAGCAGCGCGTACCATGGCTACACCTTC
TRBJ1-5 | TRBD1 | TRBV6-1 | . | CASSEGGLGQISNQPQHF | TGTGCCAGCAGTGAAGGGGGTCTGGGACAGATTAGCAATCAGCCCCAGCATTTT
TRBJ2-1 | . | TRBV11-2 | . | CASSLLFPNEQFF | TGTGCCAGCAGCTTACTCTTTCCCAATGAGCAGTTCTTC
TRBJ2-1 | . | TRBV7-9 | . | CASSPNRVTSNEQFF | TGTGCCAGCAGCCCTAACAGGGTGACAAGCAATGAGCAGTTCTTC
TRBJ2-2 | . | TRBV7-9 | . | CASSLVAGGPGELFF | TGTGCCAGCAGCTTAGTGGCAGGCGGACCCGGGGAGCTGTTTTTT
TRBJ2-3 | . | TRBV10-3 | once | CAIQDWASTDTQYF | TGTGCCATACAGGACTGGGCTAGCACAGATACGCAGTATTTT
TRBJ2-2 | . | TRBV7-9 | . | CASSLELTGELFF | TGTGCCAGCAGCTTGGAGTTAACCGGGGAGCTGTTTTTT
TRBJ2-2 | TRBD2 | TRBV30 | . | CAGRVERGGSTGELFF | TGTGCCGGGCGGGTGGAGCGGGGGGGCAGCACCGGGGAGCTGTTTTTT
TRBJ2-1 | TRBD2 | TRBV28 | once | CASRSPGGNEQFF | TGTGCCAGCAGGTCACCGGGGGGGAATGAGCAGTTCTTC
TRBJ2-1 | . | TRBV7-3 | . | CASSLTLYNEQFF | TGTGCCAGCAGCTTAACGTTGTACAATGAGCAGTTCTTC
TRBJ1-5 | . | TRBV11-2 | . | CASSLAGGNQPQHF | TGTGCCAGCAGCTTGGCAGGTGGTAATCAGCCCCAGCATTTT
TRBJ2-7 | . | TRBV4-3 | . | CASSQERGGLNYEQYF | TGCGCCAGCAGCCAAGAGAGGGGGGGCTTAAATTACGAGCAGTACTTC
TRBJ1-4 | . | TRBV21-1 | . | CASSKENSAPITQHLVYGNEKLFF | TGTGCCAGCAGCAAAGAGAACTCGGCCCCAATTACACAGCATTTGGTCTACGGTAATGAAAAACTGTTTTTT
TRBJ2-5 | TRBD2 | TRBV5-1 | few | CASSSTSGEGETQYF | TGCGCCAGCAGCTCGACTAGCGGGGAGGGGGAGACCCAGTACTTC
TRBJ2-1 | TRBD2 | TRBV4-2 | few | CASSDSGGYNEQFF | TGTGCCAGCAGCGATAGCGGGGGGTACAATGAGCAGTTCTTC
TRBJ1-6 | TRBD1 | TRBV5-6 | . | CASSPGYRGYNSPLHF | TGTGCCAGCAGCCCGGGATACAGGGGCTATAATTCACCCCTCCACTTT
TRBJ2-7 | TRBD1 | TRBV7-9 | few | CASSAPGQGHEQYF | TGTGCCAGCAGCGCCCCGGGACAGGGCCACGAGCAGTACTTC
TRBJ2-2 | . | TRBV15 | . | CATSARGDTGELFF | TGTGCCACCAGCGCCCGCGGGGACACCGGGGAGCTGTTTTTT
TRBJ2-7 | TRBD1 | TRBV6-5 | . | CASSFPFRDRLYEQYF | TGTGCCAGCAGTTTTCCCTTCCGGGACAGGCTCTACGAGCAGTACTTC
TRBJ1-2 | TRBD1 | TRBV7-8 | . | CASSPQGAAFYGYTF | TGTGCCAGCAGCCCTCAGGGGGCGGCTTTTTATGGCTACACCTTC
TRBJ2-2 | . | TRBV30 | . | CAWTGNTGELFF | TGTGCCTGGACAGGGAACACCGGGGAGCTGTTTTTT
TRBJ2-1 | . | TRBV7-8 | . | CASSLAYEQFF | TGTGCCAGCAGCTTGGCCTATGAGCAGTTCTTC
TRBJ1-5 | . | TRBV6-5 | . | CASSAGYSNQPQHF | TGTGCCAGCAGTGCTGGGTATAGCAATCAGCCCCAGCATTTT
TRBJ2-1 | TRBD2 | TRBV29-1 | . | CRVDGGGGAGGSYNEQFF | TGCCGCGTGGACGGTGGGGGAGGGGCAGGAGGTTCCTACAATGAGCAGTTCTTC
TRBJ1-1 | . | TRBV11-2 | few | CASSPRDGKTEAFF | TGTGCCAGCAGCCCCCGGGACGGAAAGACTGAAGCTTTCTTT
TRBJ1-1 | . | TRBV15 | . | CATSRAPGGMNTEAFF | TGTGCCACCAGCAGGGCCCCGGGGGGCATGAACACTGAAGCTTTCTTT
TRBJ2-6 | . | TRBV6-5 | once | CASSYSVPSGANVLTF | TGTGCCAGCAGTTACTCGGTTCCCTCTGGGGCCAACGTCCTGACTTTC
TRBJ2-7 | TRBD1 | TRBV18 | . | CASSSLTGGFEDEQYF | TGTGCCAGCTCATCCCTGACAGGGGGCTTTGAGGACGAGCAGTACTTC
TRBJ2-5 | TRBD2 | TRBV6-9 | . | CASSGLAGAQGETQYF | TGTGCCAGCTCGGGACTAGCGGGGGCCCAGGGAGAGACCCAGTACTTC
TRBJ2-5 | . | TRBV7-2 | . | CASSLGPGNQETQYF | TGTGCCAGCAGCTTAGGTCCGGGGAACCAAGAGACCCAGTACTTC
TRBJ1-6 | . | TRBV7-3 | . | CASSLRANGVNSPLHF | TGTGCCAGCAGCTTAAGGGCAAACGGGGTTAATTCACCCCTCCACTTT
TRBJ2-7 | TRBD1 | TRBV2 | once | CASSATGAVEDEQYF | TGTGCCAGCAGTGCCACAGGGGCCGTCGAGGACGAGCAGTACTTC
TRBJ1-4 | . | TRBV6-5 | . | CASSYSGGTNEKLFF | TGTGCCAGCAGTTACTCCGGGGGAACTAATGAAAAACTGTTTTTT
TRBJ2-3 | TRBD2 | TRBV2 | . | CASSEEGGGATDTQYF | TGTGCCAGCAGTGAAGAGGGCGGGGGGGCCACAGATACGCAGTATTTT
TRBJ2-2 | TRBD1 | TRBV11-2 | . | CASSSGQPNTGELFF | TGTGCCAGCAGCTCGGGACAGCCGAACACCGGGGAGCTGTTTTTT
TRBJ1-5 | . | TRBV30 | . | CAWSVRTGQPQHF | TGTGCCTGGAGTGTACGTACGGGGCAGCCCCAGCATTTT
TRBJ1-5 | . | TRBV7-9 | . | CASSSTAGSVSNQPQHF | TGTGCCAGCAGCTCGACCGCGGGTTCGGTGAGCAATCAGCCCCAGCATTTT
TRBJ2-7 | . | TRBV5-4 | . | CASSLGYGPREQYF | TGTGCCAGCAGCTTGGGTTATGGCCCCCGCGAGCAGTACTTC
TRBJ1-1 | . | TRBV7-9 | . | CASSLGRGSNTEAFF | TGTGCCAGCAGCTTAGGAAGGGGGTCGAACACTGAAGCTTTCTTT
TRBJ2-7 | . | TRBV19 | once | CASSSKTGGYEQYF | TGTGCCAGTAGTAGTAAAACAGGAGGCTACGAGCAGTACTTC
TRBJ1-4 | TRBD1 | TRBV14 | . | CASSQRQGGRINEKLFF | TGTGCCAGCAGCCAAAGACAGGGGGGACGGATTAATGAAAAACTGTTTTTT
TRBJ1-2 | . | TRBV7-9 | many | CASSTIQRAYGYTF | TGTGCCAGCAGCACAATTCAGAGAGCCTATGGCTACACCTTC
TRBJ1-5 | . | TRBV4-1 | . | CASSLQGSNQPQHF | TGCGCCAGCAGCCTCCAGGGCAGCAATCAGCCCCAGCATTTT
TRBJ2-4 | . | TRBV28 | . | CAGSPSQLDLAKNIQYF | TGTGCCGGCAGTCCTTCTCAATTAGATTTAGCCAAAAACATTCAGTACTTC
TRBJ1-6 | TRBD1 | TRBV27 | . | CASSKTGSSYNSPLHF | TGTGCCAGCAGTAAGACAGGGAGCTCCTATAATTCACCCCTCCACTTT
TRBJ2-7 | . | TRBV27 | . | CASSFATTYEQYF | TGTGCCAGCAGTTTCGCCACAACCTACGAGCAGTACTTC
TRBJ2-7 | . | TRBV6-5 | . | CASSPRDGSYYEQYF | TGTGCCAGCAGTCCTCGGGACGGGTCCTACTACGAGCAGTACTTC
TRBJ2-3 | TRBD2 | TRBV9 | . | CASSVVVAGATDTQYF | TGTGCCAGCAGCGTAGTCGTAGCGGGCGCCACAGATACGCAGTATTTT
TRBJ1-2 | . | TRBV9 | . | CASSASHRGDYGYTF | TGTGCCAGCAGCGCCTCACACCGAGGGGACTATGGCTACACCTTC